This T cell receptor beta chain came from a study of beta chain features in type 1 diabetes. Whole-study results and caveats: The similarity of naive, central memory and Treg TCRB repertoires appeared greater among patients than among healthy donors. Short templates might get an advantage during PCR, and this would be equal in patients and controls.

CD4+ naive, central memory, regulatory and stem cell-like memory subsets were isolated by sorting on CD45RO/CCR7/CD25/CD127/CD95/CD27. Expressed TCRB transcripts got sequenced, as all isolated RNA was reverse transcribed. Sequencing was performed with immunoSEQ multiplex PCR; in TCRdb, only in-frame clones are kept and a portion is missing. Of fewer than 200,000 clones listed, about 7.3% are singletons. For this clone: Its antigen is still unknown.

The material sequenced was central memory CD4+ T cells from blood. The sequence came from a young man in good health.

The CDR3 protein is CASSPVWGAYEQYF. DNA of the CDR3: TGCGCCAGCAGCCCAGTCTGGGGAGCCTACGAGCAGTACTTC. The V call is TRBV5-1, the J call TRBJ2-7; D possibly corresponds to TRBD2 (5 bases). V was pared by 4 bases and J by 2 bases, with 13 bases between. Looked up from germline, CDR1 is SGHRS and CDR2 is YFSETQ. The CDR3 has 14 amino acids.